The rows below give T cell receptor beta chains drawn from one sample of a study of T cells after yellow fever vaccination. TCRdb redid the calling of the 5' RACE reads with MiXCR, one entry per CDR3 protein. The data show some 550,000 distinct CDR3 sequences, with roughly 21% seen just once and 13% to 15% held by the top ten. This specimen consisted of PBMCs, obtained 15 days after the yellow fever booster vaccination. The receptors shown here come from a man in his thirties or forties who received the YFV17D yellow fever vaccine. Both conserved end residues are part of each CDR3.

J gene: TRBJ1-1
V gene: TRBV20-1
CDR3 protein: CSARDLGGAEAFF

J gene: TRBJ2-7
V gene: TRBV6-5
CDR3 protein: CASSSTSLLGPYEQYF

J gene: TRBJ2-1
V gene: TRBV12-3/TRBV12-4
CDR3 protein: CASSLILGLAGVVSYNEQFF

J gene: TRBJ2-2
V gene: TRBV7-3
CDR3 protein: CASSLKWASGSVNTGELFF

J gene: TRBJ2-7
V gene: TRBV5-1
CDR3 protein: CASSLGGSHVNDEQYF

J gene: TRBJ2-1
V gene: TRBV5-1
CDR3 protein: CASSFASSGTSGRYNEQFF

J gene: TRBJ2-1
V gene: TRBV29-1
CDR3 protein: CSVDPSGSFRGGEQFF

J gene: TRBJ2-1
V gene: TRBV29-1
CDR3 protein: CSSRTSGNEQFF

J gene: TRBJ2-2
V gene: TRBV5-4
CDR3 protein: CASSIRDRNTGELFF

J gene: TRBJ2-3
V gene: TRBV13
CDR3 protein: CASRVGTSGSTDTQYF

J gene: TRBJ2-7
V gene: TRBV28
CDR3 protein: CASSSYGGDYEQYF

J gene: TRBJ1-4
V gene: TRBV5-1
CDR3 protein: CASSLQGGTNEKLFF

J gene: TRBJ1-2
V gene: TRBV5-5
CDR3 protein: CASSLGSPSGYTF

J gene: TRBJ2-1
V gene: TRBV20-1
CDR3 protein: CSASPTRDYSDEQFF

J gene: TRBJ2-7
V gene: TRBV5-1
CDR3 protein: CASSLGEAGTYEQYF

J gene: TRBJ2-5
V gene: TRBV4-3
CDR3 protein: CASSRMGPQETQYF

J gene: TRBJ2-3
V gene: TRBV7-2
CDR3 protein: CASSPQGRGLDTQYF

J gene: TRBJ2-7
V gene: TRBV20-1
CDR3 protein: CSARGASPYEQYF

J gene: TRBJ2-5
V gene: TRBV4-1
CDR3 protein: CASSQDTGRGETQYF

J gene: TRBJ1-5
V gene: TRBV10-3
CDR3 protein: CAIRMDRNQPQHF